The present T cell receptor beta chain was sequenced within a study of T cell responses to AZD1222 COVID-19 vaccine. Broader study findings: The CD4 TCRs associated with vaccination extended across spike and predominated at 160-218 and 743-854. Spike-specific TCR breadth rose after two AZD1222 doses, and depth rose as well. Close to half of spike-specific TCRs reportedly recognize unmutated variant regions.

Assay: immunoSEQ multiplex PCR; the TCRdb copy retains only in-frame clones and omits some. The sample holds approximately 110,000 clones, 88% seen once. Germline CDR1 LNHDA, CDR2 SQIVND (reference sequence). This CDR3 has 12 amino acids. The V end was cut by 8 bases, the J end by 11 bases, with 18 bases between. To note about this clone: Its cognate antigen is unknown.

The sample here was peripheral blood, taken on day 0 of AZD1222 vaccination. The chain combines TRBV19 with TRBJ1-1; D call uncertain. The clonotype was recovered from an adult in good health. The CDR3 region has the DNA TGTGCCAGTGGTGACCTGGTTCAGGCGGCTTTCTTT. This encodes CASGDLVQAAFF.